This is a list of T cell receptor beta chains from one sample in a study of PD-1 blockade in classical Hodgkin lymphoma. Some clones are missing from TCRdb's copy, which holds only in-frame ones; the method was immunoSEQ multiplex PCR. The sample carries 20,000 to 30,000 clones, around 81% recorded once. Sequenced here: peripheral blood mononuclear cells (PBMCs), sampled before the second cycle of nivolumab. Receptor source: a human donor with classical Hodgkin lymphoma. Both conserved end residues are part of each CDR3. D genes are given only for firm matches. Size values are once, few and many counts, or a class for expanded clones, and some rows have none.

abundance: once; d_gene: NA; j_gene: TRBJ1-4; v_gene: TRBV28; CDR3aa: CASSPINKYEKLFF; CDR3nt: TGTGCCAGCAGTCCAATCAACAAGTATGAAAAACTGTTTTTT
abundance: few; d_gene: TRBD1; j_gene: TRBJ1-6; v_gene: TRBV5-1; CDR3aa: CASSFNQGGHNSPLHF; CDR3nt: TGCGCCAGCAGCTTCAACCAGGGGGGTCATAATTCACCCCTCCACTTT
abundance: NA; d_gene: NA; j_gene: TRBJ2-7; v_gene: TRBV11-2; CDR3aa: CASSNGEGASYEQYF; CDR3nt: TGTGCCAGCAGCAACGGGGAGGGGGCCTCCTACGAGCAGTACTTC
abundance: few; d_gene: NA; j_gene: TRBJ1-4; v_gene: TRBV5-6; CDR3aa: CASSLTGDASTNEKLFF; CDR3nt: TGTGCCAGCAGCTTAACTGGGGACGCCTCAACTAATGAAAAACTGTTTTTT
abundance: NA; d_gene: NA; j_gene: TRBJ1-2; v_gene: TRBV6-1; CDR3aa: CASGPGLRGNYGYTF; CDR3nt: TGTGCCAGCGGGCCCGGGTTAAGGGGAAACTATGGCTACACCTTC
abundance: NA; d_gene: TRBD1; j_gene: TRBJ2-5; v_gene: TRBV5-1; CDR3aa: CASSLGQGAQETQYF; CDR3nt: TGCGCCAGCAGCTTAGGTCAGGGGGCACAGGAGACCCAGTACTTC
abundance: NA; d_gene: NA; j_gene: TRBJ2-2; v_gene: TRBV30; CDR3aa: CAWSEYPGELFF; CDR3nt: TGTGCCTGGAGCGAGTATCCCGGGGAGCTGTTTTTT
abundance: NA; d_gene: NA; j_gene: TRBJ1-1; v_gene: TRBV30; CDR3aa: CAWSVNTVSGEAFF; CDR3nt: TGTGCCTGGAGTGTTAACACGGTCAGCGGTGAAGCTTTCTTT
abundance: NA; d_gene: TRBD2; j_gene: TRBJ2-7; v_gene: TRBV5-6; CDR3aa: CASSPTSGGAYEQYF; CDR3nt: TGTGCCAGCAGCCCAACTAGCGGGGGGGCCTACGAGCAGTACTTC
abundance: NA; d_gene: NA; j_gene: TRBJ1-2; v_gene: TRBV5-1; CDR3aa: CASSLEGQIYGYTF; CDR3nt: TGCGCCAGCAGCTTGGAAGGGCAGATCTATGGCTACACCTTC
abundance: NA; d_gene: NA; j_gene: TRBJ2-7; v_gene: TRBV21-1; CDR3aa: CASSTGRTYEQYF; CDR3nt: TGTGCCAGCAGCACCGGGAGGACCTACGAGCAGTACTTC
abundance: NA; d_gene: NA; j_gene: TRBJ1-2; v_gene: TRBV25-1; CDR3aa: CASSEHRTDYGYTF; CDR3nt: TGTGCCAGCAGCGAACACAGGACGGACTATGGCTACACCTTC
abundance: NA; d_gene: NA; j_gene: TRBJ1-1; v_gene: TRBV15; CDR3aa: CATSRGGQGLTEAFF; CDR3nt: TGTGCCACCAGCAGAGGTGGGCAGGGATTAACTGAAGCTTTCTTT
abundance: NA; d_gene: TRBD1; j_gene: TRBJ1-1; v_gene: TRBV28; CDR3aa: CASSRNRGRTEAFF; CDR3nt: TGTGCCAGCAGTCGTAACAGGGGCCGCACTGAAGCTTTCTTT
abundance: NA; d_gene: NA; j_gene: TRBJ2-2; v_gene: TRBV30; CDR3aa: CAWAPFGGELFF; CDR3nt: TGTGCCTGGGCCCCCTTTGGCGGGGAGCTGTTTTTT